The clone carrying this T cell receptor (delta chain) was seen a single time. Its target is not known. Possible read error: a much larger clone is one base away. Other DNA sequences in this specimen translate into the identical CDR3. These data come from a study of human gamma delta and Vdelta1 T cells. Trimming took 2 bases from V and 3 from J; bases not matched to a gene: 19. The germline gives CDR1 TSWWSYY, CDR2 QGS. This CDR3 is built from 20 residues. TCRdb reanalyzed the PCR reads using CATT. The table has 6,200 or so delta-chain clones, around 41% seen once. What was sequenced was Vdelta1 gamma-delta T cells from blood grown in culture (DOT cells). The clonotype comes from a human donor in good health. The V call is TRDV1, the J call TRDJ1; 9 bases are shared with TRDD3. DNA for the CDR3: TGTGCTCTTGGGGAATGCGGAGTGTTTTTAGGGGATACGCGTCCCGATAAACTCATCTTT. Protein product: CALGECGVFLGDTRPDKLIF.